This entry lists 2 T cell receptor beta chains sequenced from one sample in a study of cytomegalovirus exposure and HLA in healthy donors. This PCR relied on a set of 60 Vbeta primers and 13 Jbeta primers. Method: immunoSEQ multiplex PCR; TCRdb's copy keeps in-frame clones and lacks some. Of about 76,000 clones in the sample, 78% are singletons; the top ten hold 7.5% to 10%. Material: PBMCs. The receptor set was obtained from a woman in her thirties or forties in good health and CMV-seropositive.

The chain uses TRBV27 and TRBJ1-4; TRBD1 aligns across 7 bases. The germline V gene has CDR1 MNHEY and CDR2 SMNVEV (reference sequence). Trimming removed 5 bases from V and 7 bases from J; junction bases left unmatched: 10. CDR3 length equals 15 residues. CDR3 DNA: TGTGCCAGCAGTGGGCAGAGGGGGCTTCGTGAAAAACTGTTTTTT. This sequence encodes CASSGQRGLREKLFF.

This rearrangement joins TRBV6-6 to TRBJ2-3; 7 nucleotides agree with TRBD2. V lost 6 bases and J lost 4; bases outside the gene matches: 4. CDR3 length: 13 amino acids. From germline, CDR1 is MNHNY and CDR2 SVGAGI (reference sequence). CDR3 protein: CASRRTRSDTQYF. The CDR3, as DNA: TGTGCCAGCAGGCGGACTAGATCAGATACGCAGTATTTT.